This T cell receptor beta chain was found in a study of blood T cell repertoires in COVID-19. Study information: The United States, Italy and Spain provided the acute and convalescent COVID-19 samples. T cells, B-cell-depleted T cells, or PBMCs provided the cDNA or gDNA that served as material.

As processed by the authors: Reference gene primer amplification gave estimated nucleated cell counts. TCRdb's table, derived via immunoSEQ multiplex PCR, lists solely in-frame clones and lacks some. V, J and clone size were drawn from that table, and D and trimming were deduced from the DNA. The repertoire holds about 120,000 clones, with around 64% as singletons. V dropped 1 base and J dropped 3; count of bases not matched to a gene: 11. Germline CDR1 is LGHDT and CDR2 is YNNKEL (reference sequence). This CDR3 has 18 residues. The chain uses TRBV3-1 (or the pseudogene TRBV3-2) and TRBJ2-5, with 10 bases matching TRBD2. This receptor was taken from a human donor with acute or convalescent COVID-19. The donor label of this sample is uncertain. The sample consisted of peripheral blood. CDR3 sequence reads: CASSQVRRAGGREETQYF. CDR3 coding DNA: TGTGCCAGCAGCCAAGTTCGGCGAGCGGGGGGGCGGGAAGAGACCCAGTACTTC.